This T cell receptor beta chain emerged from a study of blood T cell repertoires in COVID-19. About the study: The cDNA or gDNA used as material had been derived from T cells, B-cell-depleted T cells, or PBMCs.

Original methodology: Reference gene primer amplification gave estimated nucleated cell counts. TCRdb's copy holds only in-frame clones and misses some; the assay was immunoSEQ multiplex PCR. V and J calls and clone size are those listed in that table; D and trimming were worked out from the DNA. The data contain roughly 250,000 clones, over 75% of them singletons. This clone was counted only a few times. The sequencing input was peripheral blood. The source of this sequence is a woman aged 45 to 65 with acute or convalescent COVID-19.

The chain's CDR3 is CASSQEPGERELFF. The CDR3, as DNA: TGCGCCAGCAGCCAAGAACCAGGGGAACGGGAGCTGTTTTTT. This sequence joins TRBV4-3 and TRBJ2-2; a possible D gene is TRBD1 (6 bases). The CDR3 consists of 14 residues. Germline V CDR1 and CDR2: LGHNA, YSLEER. The V end was cut by 0 bases, the J end by 9 bases, with 11 bases between.